Listed here are 18 T cell receptor beta chains from one sample, sequenced in a study of response to subunit inactivated influenza vaccine. TCRdb fed the RT-PCR reads into MiXCR, producing one record per CDR3 protein. The table includes under 200,000 distinct CDR3 sequences, roughly 10% detected once. The specimen was CD8+ T cells sorted from PBMCs, collected less than 30 months after vaccination. The source of these receptors is a man aged 50-75 years who received an inactivated influenza vaccine.

At least ten counts were recorded for this clonotype. The chain employs TRBV28 and TRBJ1-1, with 8 bases fitting TRBD1. The CDR3 extends over 12 amino acids. J gave up 4 bases and V 7 bases, and 2 bases lay outside the gene matches. Germline V gene lookup returns CDR1 MDHEN and CDR2 SYDVKM. The DNA of the CDR3 is TGTGCCAGCATACAGGGGGTCACTGAAGCTTTCTTT. This codes for CASIQGVTEAFF.

This sequence joins TRBV12-5 and TRBJ2-1; no firm D call. V was trimmed by 6 bases and J by 4 bases, leaving 7 bases between them. The CDR3 has 12 residues. Germline loops: CDR1 LGHNT, CDR2 FRNRAP. Here the CDR3 reads CASGRRYNEQFF. CDR3 DNA sequence: TGTGCTAGTGGGCGGAGATACAATGAGCAGTTCTTC.

This clonotype occurred a few times. The rearrangement uses TRBV7-9 and TRBJ2-4; 11 nucleotides align to TRBD2. The CDR3 spans 17 residues. Germline V gene lookup returns CDR1 SEHNR and CDR2 FQNEAQ (reference sequence). Trimming removed 1 base from V and 3 bases from J; junction bases left unmatched: 5. The CDR3 DNA is TGTGCCAGCAGCTTAGGGGTTCTAGCGGGAGGCAAAAACATTCAGTACTTC. This sequence encodes CASSLGVLAGGKNIQYF.

This clonotype was detected ten times or more. The rearrangement uses TRBV6-2 or TRBV6-3 and TRBJ2-5, with 7 nucleotides matching TRBD2. This CDR3 has 14 amino acids. In germline, CDR1 is MNHEY, CDR2 SVGEGT. The ends lost 3 bases at V and 2 bases at J; junction bases unmatched: 3. In DNA, the CDR3 is TGTGCCAGCAGTTATCTAGCGGTTCAAGAGACCCAGTACTTC. Translation gives CASSYLAVQETQYF.

The J gene is TRBJ1-5, the V gene TRBV9; 10 nucleotides align to TRBD1. Germline CDR1 is SGDLS and CDR2 is YYNGEE. Germline trimming cut 7 bases from V and 2 bases from J; bases unmatched to any gene: 3. The CDR3 has 14 amino acids. In DNA form, the CDR3 reads TGTGCCAGCTCCGGGACAGGGGGCAATCAGCCCCAGCATTTT. Translation: CASSGTGGNQPQHF.

This clonotype was seen only a few times. The J gene is TRBJ2-1, the V gene TRBV15; 11 positions agree with TRBD1. The V segment lost 5 bases and the J segment 5 bases; nucleotides outside the gene matches: 8. The CDR3 runs to 16 residues. CDR1 and CDR2 (germline): LNHNV, YYDKDF (reference sequence). The CDR3 is CATSAGQGAHDNEQFF. The CDR3 DNA reads TGTGCCACCAGCGCCGGACAGGGGGCGCACGACAATGAGCAGTTCTTC.

This clonotype was counted ten times or more. The rearrangement joins TRBV20-1 to TRBJ2-3; D may be TRBD1 (6 bases). The CDR3 has 16 amino acids. Trimming removed 6 bases from V and 3 bases from J, with 22 bases in between. Per germline, CDR1 DFQATT and CDR2 SNEGSKA (reference sequence). CDR3 bases: TGCAGTGCAGAGGACGGGACAAAAGATATAACAGATACGCAGTATTTT. This codes for CSAEDGTKDITDTQYF.

In its sample, this clonotype was seen many times. The chain combines TRBV12-3 or TRBV12-4 with TRBJ1-6; D unclear. The V and J ends lost 7 bases and 10 bases respectively, with 14 bases between them. The CDR3 is 13 amino acids. In nucleotides, the CDR3 is TGTGCCAGCACCTACTCCCTGGGGTCACCCCTCCACTTT. Translated: CASTYSLGSPLHF.

With respect to this clonotype: Germline is not matched at one junction end, which may reflect a read error. V is TRBV3-1 and J is TRBJ2-7; D might be TRBD1 (5 bases). Germline CDR1 LGHDT, CDR2 YNNKEL (reference sequence). The CDR3 is 15 residues long. The DNA for the CDR3 is TGTGCCTGCAGCCAAGGGGTCCCTTTAGTCTACGAGCAGTACTTC. Protein: CACSQGVPLVYEQYF.

This clonotype was seen only once. The CDR3 loop reads CASSGAGGLQPQHF. The CDR3 nucleotides are TGTGCCAGCAGTGGGGCAGGGGGCCTTCAGCCCCAGCATTTT. The chain has TRBV2 and TRBJ1-5; 8 bases align to TRBD1. J was trimmed by 6 bases and V by 4 bases; bases with no gene match: 5. The germline gives CDR1 SNHLY, CDR2 FYNNEI. The CDR3 has 14 residues.

The V call is TRBV2, the J call TRBJ2-7; D is uncertain. CDR1 and CDR2 from the germline V gene are SNHLY and FYNNEI. The CDR3 contains 12 residues. Trimming took 5 bases from V and 9 from J, leaving 14 bases between them. The chain's CDR3 is CASSLVDALQYF. CDR3 nucleotide sequence: TGTGCCAGCAGTCTCGTCGACGCATTGCAGTACTTC.

The V and J genes are TRBV14 and TRBJ1-1; 7 nucleotides line up with TRBD1. The J segment lost 11 bases and the V segment lost 0 bases, leaving 3 bases of the junction unmatched. The germline V gene has CDR1 SGHDN and CDR2 FVKESK. The CDR3 consists of 12 residues. The CDR3 here is CASSQEGQIAFF. The CDR3 DNA sequence: TGTGCCAGCAGCCAAGAGGGACAGATCGCTTTCTTT.

This sequence joins TRBV6-5 and TRBJ2-2; TRBD2 matches 11 bases. V lost 2 bases to trimming and J lost 6 bases; unmatched junction nucleotides: 2. Germline CDR1 reads MNHEY; CDR2 reads SVGAGI. The CDR3 length is 15 residues. For the CDR3, the DNA is TGTGCCAGCAGTTACGTAGCGGGGGGGCCCGGGGAGCTGTTTTTT. This sequence encodes CASSYVAGGPGELFF.

The chain is built from TRBV29-1 and TRBJ2-2, with 8 bases matching TRBD2. CDR1 and CDR2 (germline): SQVTM, ANQGSEA. The CDR3 covers 14 residues. The V segment lost 5 bases and the J segment 6 bases; nucleotides outside the gene matches: 8. The CDR3 coding sequence is TGCAGCGTTTTCACTAGCGGCTCACCCGGGGAGCTGTTTTTT. Its translation is CSVFTSGSPGELFF.

This clonotype showed up many times. The chain combines TRBV29-1 with TRBJ1-5; D is ambiguous. The length of the CDR3 is 13 residues. From germline, CDR1 is SQVTM and CDR2 ANQGSEA. Trimming removed 6 bases from V and 3 bases from J, with 12 bases in between. The DNA of the CDR3 is TGCAGCGTGGGGTATGGGGTCAATCAGCCCCAGCATTTT. Its translation: CSVGYGVNQPQHF.

This clonotype was counted a few times. The gene calls are TRBV28 and TRBJ2-7, with D perhaps TRBD1 (5 bases). The CDR3 has 14 residues. Germline V gene data show CDR1 as MDHEN and CDR2 as SYDVKM. V dropped 1 base and J dropped 3 bases, with 10 bases sitting between them. The CDR3 is CASSLSAGFYEQYF. The CDR3, as DNA: TGTGCCAGCAGTTTATCCGCAGGGTTCTACGAGCAGTACTTC.

This sequence joins TRBV5-6 and TRBJ2-1; 10 nucleotides align to TRBD2. This CDR3 has 15 amino acids. V trimming: 4 bases; J trimming: 3 bases; junction bases outside the gene matches: 4. Germline V lookup: CDR1 SGHDT, CDR2 YYEEEE. This CDR3 reads CASSIGLAVYNEQFF. Here the CDR3 DNA reads TGTGCCAGCAGCATCGGACTAGCGGTCTACAATGAGCAGTTCTTC.

This clonotype was recorded many times. The junction and the germline gene differ at one end; a read error may be behind it. The rearrangement joins TRBV6-2 or TRBV6-3 to TRBJ2-7; D unresolved. There are 12 residues in the CDR3. CDR1 and CDR2 from the germline V gene are MNHEY and SVGEGT. The CDR3: CAISPSAYEQYF. The CDR3 bases are TGTGCCATCAGTCCCAGCGCGTACGAGCAGTACTTC.